This TCR beta chain originates from a study of OX40 agonist ivuxolimab in advanced cancers. Across the study: Patients with hepatocellular carcinoma, melanoma, renal cell or head and neck cancer made up the dose-escalation patients. Three dose-escalation patients had partial responses: one with hepatocellular carcinoma and two with cutaneous melanoma.

A note on this clone: Its specificity is not known.

This CDR3 has 15 residues. Trimming cost V 7 bases and J 4 bases, with 19 bases left between them. Germline CDR1 MNHNS, CDR2 SASEGT. Overall study results and limits: Clonal expansion by week 6 occurred in CD4+ and CD8+ blood T cells (at 0.1 to 3.0 mg/kg). CD8+ T cells showed, on average, more clonal expansion than CD4+ cells.

Sequenced by immunoSEQ multiplex PCR; TCRdb stores in-frame clones only, minus some. Of 150,000 to 190,000 clones listed, roughly 92% were seen once; the top ten hold just over 0.3%. The clonotype originates from an adult with an advanced solid tumor such as melanoma, head and neck, liver or kidney cancer. The V and J genes are TRBV6-1 and TRBJ1-2; D gene uncertain. The sample here was CD4+ or CD8+ T cells sorted from blood, taken in a trial of the OX40 agonist ivuxolimab. The CDR3 reads CASTPGPSSLYGYTF. The CDR3 bases are TGTGCCAGCACCCCAGGACCCTCATCCCTCTATGGCTACACCTTC.